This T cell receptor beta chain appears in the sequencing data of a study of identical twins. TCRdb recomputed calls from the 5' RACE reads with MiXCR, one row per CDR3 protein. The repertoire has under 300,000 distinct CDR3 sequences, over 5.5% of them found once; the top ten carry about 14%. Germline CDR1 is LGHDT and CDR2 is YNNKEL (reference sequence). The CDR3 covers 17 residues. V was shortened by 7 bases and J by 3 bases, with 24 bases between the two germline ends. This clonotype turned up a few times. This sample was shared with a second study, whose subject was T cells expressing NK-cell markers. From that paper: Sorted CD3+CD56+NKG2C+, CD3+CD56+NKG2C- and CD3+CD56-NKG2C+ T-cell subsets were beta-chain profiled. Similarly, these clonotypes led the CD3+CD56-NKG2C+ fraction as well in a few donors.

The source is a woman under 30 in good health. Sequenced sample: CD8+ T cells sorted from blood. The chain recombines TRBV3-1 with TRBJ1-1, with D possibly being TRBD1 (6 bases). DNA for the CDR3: TGTGCCAGCACCTCAGGGGTAGCAGGTTGGTCAGACACTGAAGCTTTCTTT. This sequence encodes CASTSGVAGWSDTEAFF.